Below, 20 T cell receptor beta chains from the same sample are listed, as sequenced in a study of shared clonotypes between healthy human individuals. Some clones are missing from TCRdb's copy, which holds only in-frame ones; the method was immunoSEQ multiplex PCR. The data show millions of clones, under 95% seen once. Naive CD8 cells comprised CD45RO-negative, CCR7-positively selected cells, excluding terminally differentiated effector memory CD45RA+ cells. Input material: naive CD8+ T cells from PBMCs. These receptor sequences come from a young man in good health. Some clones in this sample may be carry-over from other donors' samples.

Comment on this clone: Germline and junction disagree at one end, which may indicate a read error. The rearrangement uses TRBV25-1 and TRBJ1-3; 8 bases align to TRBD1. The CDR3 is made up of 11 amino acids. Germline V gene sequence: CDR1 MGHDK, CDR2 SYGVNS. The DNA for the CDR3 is TGTGCCAGCAGCTCAATCGGGGACAGGTGGTTT. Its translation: CASSSIGDRWF.

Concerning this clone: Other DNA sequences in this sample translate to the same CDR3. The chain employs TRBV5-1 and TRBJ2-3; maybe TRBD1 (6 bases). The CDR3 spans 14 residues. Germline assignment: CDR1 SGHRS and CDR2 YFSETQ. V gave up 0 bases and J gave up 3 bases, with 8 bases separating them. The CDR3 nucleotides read TGCGCCAGCAGCTTGGGACAGGCGACAGATACGCAGTATTTT. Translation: CASSLGQATDTQYF.

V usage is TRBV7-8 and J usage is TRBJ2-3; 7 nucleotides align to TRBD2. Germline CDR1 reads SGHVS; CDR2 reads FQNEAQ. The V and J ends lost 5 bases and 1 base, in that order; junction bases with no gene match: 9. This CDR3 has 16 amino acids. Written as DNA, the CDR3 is TGTGCCAGCAGCCCCAAGCGGGGCGGCGGCACAGATACGCAGTATTTT. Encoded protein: CASSPKRGGGTDTQYF. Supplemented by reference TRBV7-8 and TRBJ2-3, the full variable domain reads GAGVSQSPRYKVAKRGQDVALRCDPISGHVSLFWYQQALGQGPEFLTYFQNEAQLDKSGLPSDRFFAERPEGSVSTLKIQRTQQEDSAVYLCASSPKRGGGTDTQYFGPGTRLTVL.

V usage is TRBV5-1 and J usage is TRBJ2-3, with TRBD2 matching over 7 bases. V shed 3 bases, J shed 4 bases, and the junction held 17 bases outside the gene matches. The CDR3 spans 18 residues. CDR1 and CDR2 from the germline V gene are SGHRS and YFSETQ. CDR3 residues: CASSWTIGLGAMADTQYF. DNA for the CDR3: TGCGCCAGCAGCTGGACGATTGGACTAGGCGCGATGGCAGATACGCAGTATTTT. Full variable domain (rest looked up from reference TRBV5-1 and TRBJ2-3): KAGVTQTPRYLIKTRGQQVTLSCSPISGHRSVSWYQQTPGQGLQFLFEYFSETQRNKGNFPGRFSGRQFSNSRSEMNVSTLELGDSALYLCASSWTIGLGAMADTQYFGPGTRLTVL.

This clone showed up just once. CDR3 amino acids: CASRLDRSPPQYF. The CDR3 DNA follows: TGTGCCAGCAGACTAGACAGGAGCCCACCCCAGTACTTC. The chain couples TRBV28 to TRBJ2-5, with D possibly matching TRBD1 (6 bases). CDR1 is MDHEN and CDR2 is SYDVKM in the germline V gene. The CDR3 length is 13 residues. V was clipped by 6 bases and J by 9 bases, with 17 bases between them.

CDR3 DNA: TGTGCCAGCCGAGAAGGGGCCGGGATAAGCTCTGGGGCCAACGTCCTGACTTTC. Its protein is CASREGAGISSGANVLTF. The V and J genes are TRBV2 and TRBJ2-6; either TRBD1 or TRBD2 may fit D (5 bases each). The germline V and J ends were trimmed by 8 bases and 0 bases, with 20 bases remaining between them. The germline CDR1 and CDR2 sequences are SNHLY and FYNNEI. The CDR3 length is 18 residues.

The CDR3 reads CASSAGTGGPLHF. As DNA, the CDR3 is TGTGCCAGCAGTGCCGGGACAGGGGGGCCCCTCCACTTT. The chain is built from TRBV25-1 and TRBJ1-6; the match to TRBD1 covers 11 bases. J gave up 13 bases and V 4 bases, and 3 bases lay outside the gene matches. Germline loops: CDR1 MGHDK, CDR2 SYGVNS. This CDR3 contains 13 residues.

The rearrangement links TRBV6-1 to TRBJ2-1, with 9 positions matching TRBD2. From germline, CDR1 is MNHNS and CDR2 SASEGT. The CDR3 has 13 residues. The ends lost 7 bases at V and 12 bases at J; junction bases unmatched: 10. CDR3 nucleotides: TGTGCCAGCAATGCGGGAGGGCCCGGCTGGCAGTTCTTC. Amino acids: CASNAGGPGWQFF.

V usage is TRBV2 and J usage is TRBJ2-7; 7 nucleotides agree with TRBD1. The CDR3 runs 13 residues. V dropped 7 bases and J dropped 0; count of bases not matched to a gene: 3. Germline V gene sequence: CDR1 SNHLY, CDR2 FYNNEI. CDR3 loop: CASKDRSSYEQYF. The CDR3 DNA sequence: TGTGCCAGCAAGGACAGGAGCTCCTACGAGCAGTACTTC.

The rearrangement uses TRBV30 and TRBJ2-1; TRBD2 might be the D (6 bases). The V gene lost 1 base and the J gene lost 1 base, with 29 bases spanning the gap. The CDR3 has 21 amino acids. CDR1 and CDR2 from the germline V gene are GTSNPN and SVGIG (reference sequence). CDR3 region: CAWSEFNGASVTVWSYNEQFF. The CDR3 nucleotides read TGTGCCTGGAGTGAATTTAATGGGGCTAGCGTGACCGTATGGTCCTACAATGAGCAGTTCTTC. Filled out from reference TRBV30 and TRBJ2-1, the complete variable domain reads SQTIHQWPATLVQPVGSPLSLECTVEGTSNPNLYWYRQAAGRGLQLLFYSVGIGQISSEVPQNLSASRPQDRQFILSSKKLLLSDSGFYLCAWSEFNGASVTVWSYNEQFFGPGTRLTVL.

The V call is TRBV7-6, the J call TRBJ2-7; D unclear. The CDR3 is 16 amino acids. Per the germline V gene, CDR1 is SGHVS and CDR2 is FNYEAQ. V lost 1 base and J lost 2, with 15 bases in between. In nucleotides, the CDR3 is TGTGCCAGCAGCTTAGATGGCAAAGTACAGACCTACGAGCAGTACTTC. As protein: CASSLDGKVQTYEQYF.

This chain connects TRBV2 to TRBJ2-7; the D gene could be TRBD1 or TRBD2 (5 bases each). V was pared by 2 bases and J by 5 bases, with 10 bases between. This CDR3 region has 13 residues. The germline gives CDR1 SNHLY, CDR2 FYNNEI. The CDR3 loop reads CASSEWQGDEQYF. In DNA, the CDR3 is TGTGCCAGCAGTGAATGGCAGGGAGACGAGCAGTACTTC.

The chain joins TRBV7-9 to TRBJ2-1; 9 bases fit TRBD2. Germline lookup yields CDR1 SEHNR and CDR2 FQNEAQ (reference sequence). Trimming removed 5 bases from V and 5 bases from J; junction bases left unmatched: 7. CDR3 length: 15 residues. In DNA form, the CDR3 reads TGTGCCAGCAGCGCGCGGGAGGGCCATAACAATGAGCAGTTCTTC. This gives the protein CASSAREGHNNEQFF. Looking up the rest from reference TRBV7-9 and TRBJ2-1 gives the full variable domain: DTGVSQNPRHKITKRGQNVTFRCDPISEHNRLYWYRQTLGQGPEFLTYFQNEAQLEKSRLLSDRFSAERPKGSFSTLEIQRTEQGDSAMYLCASSAREGHNNEQFFGPGTRLTVL.

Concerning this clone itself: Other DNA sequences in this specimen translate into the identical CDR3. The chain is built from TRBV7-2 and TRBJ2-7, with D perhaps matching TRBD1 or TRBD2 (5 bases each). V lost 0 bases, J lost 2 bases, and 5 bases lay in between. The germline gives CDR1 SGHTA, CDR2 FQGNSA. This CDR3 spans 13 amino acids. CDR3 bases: TGTGCCAGCAGCTTAGCGGGACCCTACGAGCAGTACTTC. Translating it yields CASSLAGPYEQYF.

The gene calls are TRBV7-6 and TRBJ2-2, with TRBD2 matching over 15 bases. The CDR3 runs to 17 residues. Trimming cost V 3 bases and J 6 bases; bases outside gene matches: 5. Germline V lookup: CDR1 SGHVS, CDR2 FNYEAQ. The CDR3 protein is CASSLGLAGGSPGELFF. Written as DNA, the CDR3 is TGTGCCAGCAGCTTGGGACTAGCGGGAGGTTCCCCCGGGGAGCTGTTTTTT.

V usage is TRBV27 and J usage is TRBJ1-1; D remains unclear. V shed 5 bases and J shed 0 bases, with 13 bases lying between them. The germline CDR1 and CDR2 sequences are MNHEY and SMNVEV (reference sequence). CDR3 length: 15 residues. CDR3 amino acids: CASSPPGVMNTEAFF. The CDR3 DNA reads TGTGCCAGCAGTCCGCCAGGAGTAATGAACACTGAAGCTTTCTTT.

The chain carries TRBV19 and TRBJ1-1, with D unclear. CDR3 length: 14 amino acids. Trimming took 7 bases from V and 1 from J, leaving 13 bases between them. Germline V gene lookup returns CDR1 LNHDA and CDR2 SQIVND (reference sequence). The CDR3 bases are TGTGCCAGTATCCATCCGGCGGGGAACACTGAAGCTTTCTTT. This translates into CASIHPAGNTEAFF. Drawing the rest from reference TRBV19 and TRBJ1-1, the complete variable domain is DGGITQSPKYLFRKEGQNVTLSCEQNLNHDAMYWYRQDPGQGLRLIYYSQIVNDFQKGDIAEGYSVSREKKESFPLTVTSAQKNPTAFYLCASIHPAGNTEAFFGQGTRLTVV.

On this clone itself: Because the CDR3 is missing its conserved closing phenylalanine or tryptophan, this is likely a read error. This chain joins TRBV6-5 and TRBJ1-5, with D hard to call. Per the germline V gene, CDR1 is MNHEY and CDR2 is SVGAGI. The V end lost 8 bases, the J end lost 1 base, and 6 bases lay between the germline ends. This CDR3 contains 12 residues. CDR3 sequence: CASGPSNQPQHL. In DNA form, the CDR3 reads TGTGCCAGCGGACCGAGCAATCAGCCCCAGCATCTT.

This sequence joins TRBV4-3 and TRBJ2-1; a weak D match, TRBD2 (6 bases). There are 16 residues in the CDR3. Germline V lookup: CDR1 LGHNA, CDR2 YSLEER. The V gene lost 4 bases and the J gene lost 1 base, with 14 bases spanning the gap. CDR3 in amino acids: CASSPSPAGSYNEQFF. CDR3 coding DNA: TGCGCCAGCAGCCCGAGTCCGGCGGGGTCCTACAATGAGCAGTTCTTC.

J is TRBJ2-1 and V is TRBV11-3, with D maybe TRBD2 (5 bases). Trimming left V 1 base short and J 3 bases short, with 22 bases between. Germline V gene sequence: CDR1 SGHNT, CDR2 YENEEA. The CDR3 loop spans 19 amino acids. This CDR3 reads CASSLAYTAEGGGYNEQFF. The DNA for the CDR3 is TGTGCCAGCAGCTTAGCCTACACCGCCGAGGGTGGAGGCTACAATGAGCAGTTCTTC.